This passage covers 2 T cell receptor beta chains from one sample sequenced in a study of cytomegalovirus exposure and HLA in healthy donors. Amplification used 60 Vbeta primers and 13 Jbeta primers. Only in-frame clones appear in the TCRdb table, and some are missing; sequencing was by immunoSEQ multiplex PCR. The sample has about 200,000 clones; 70% are singletons. Material: PBMCs. The origin of the receptors is a man aged 35 to 55 in good health and CMV-seropositive.

The rearrangement uses TRBV4-1 and TRBJ1-4, with D perhaps TRBD1 (5 bases). Trimming stripped 1 base from V and 10 bases from J, with 13 bases between. The CDR3 loop spans 14 amino acids. CDR1 and CDR2 (germline): MGHRA, YSYEKL. The CDR3 reads CASSQVGREVKLFF. CDR3 coding DNA: TGCGCCAGCAGCCAAGTGGGCAGGGAGGTAAAACTGTTTTTT.

V is TRBV15 and J is TRBJ1-6; 8 bases align to TRBD1. The CDR3 is made up of 16 amino acids. CDR1 is LNHNV, CDR2 YYDKDF, per germline (reference sequence). V trimming: 0 bases; J trimming: 7 bases; junction bases outside the gene matches: 5. In DNA, the CDR3 is TGTGCCACCAGCAGAGATGATCAGGGGGCCAATTCACCCCTCCACTTT. Its translation is CATSRDDQGANSPLHF.